Following are 7 T cell receptor beta chains from one sample sequenced in a study of PD-L1 blockade in urothelial cancer. Only in-frame clones appear in the TCRdb table, and some are missing; sequencing was by immunoSEQ multiplex PCR. This table has about 52,000 clones, 75% to 90% appearing once. The input for sequencing was PBMCs, taken around atezolizumab (anti-PD-L1) treatment. These receptors all stem from a man aged 40-49 years with urothelial cancer.

The CDR3 DNA follows: TGTGCCTGGAGTGGGGGAGCGGGAGGTAGGACGGATACGCAGTATTTT. Translation gives CAWSGGAGGRTDTQYF. J is TRBJ2-3 and V is TRBV30, with 9 positions matching TRBD2. The CDR3 sequence is 16 residues long. CDR1 is GTSNPN, CDR2 SVGIG, per germline (reference sequence). The J segment lost 6 bases and the V segment lost 1 base, leaving 11 bases of the junction unmatched.

The J gene is TRBJ1-1, the V gene TRBV9, with a possible D match to TRBD1 (6 bases). In germline, CDR1 is SGDLS, CDR2 YYNGEE. The CDR3 has 14 amino acids. The V end was cut by 2 bases, the J end by 1 base, with 9 bases between. The CDR3 coding sequence is TGTGCCAGCAGCGTCGGCAGGGGGAACACTGAAGCTTTCTTT. Translating gives CASSVGRGNTEAFF.

The V and J genes are TRBV7-2 and TRBJ2-1; TRBD2 might be the D (6 bases). Germline CDR1 SGHTA, CDR2 FQGNSA. The length of the CDR3 is 15 residues. V was cut by 1 base and J by 4 bases, with 11 bases left in between. The CDR3: CASSLVAEGYNEQFF. As DNA, the CDR3 is TGTGCCAGCAGCTTAGTAGCGGAGGGATACAATGAGCAGTTCTTC.

The chain is built from TRBV6-4 and TRBJ2-1; 8 bases fit TRBD2. Germline values: CDR1 MRHNA, CDR2 SNTAGT. The V segment lost 6 bases and the J segment 3 bases; nucleotides outside the gene matches: 10. The CDR3 length is 16 residues. In nucleotides, the CDR3 is TGTGCCAGCAGCCCGGGGGGCGGGAGGATCTACAATGAGCAGTTCTTC. This sequence encodes CASSPGGGRIYNEQFF.

This chain connects TRBV7-3 to TRBJ1-2; the match to TRBD1 covers 9 bases. The trim removed 5 bases at V and 8 bases at J, leaving 12 bases unmatched. This CDR3 is built from 15 residues. From germline, CDR1 is SGHTA and CDR2 FQGTGA. The CDR3 region has the DNA TGTGCCAGCAGCCCCGGACAGGGGCCTATCCGGGGCTACACCTTC. Its translation: CASSPGQGPIRGYTF.

V and J are TRBV9 and TRBJ2-7; D gene uncertain. The CDR3 has 13 residues. Germline V gene lookup returns CDR1 SGDLS and CDR2 YYNGEE. The germline V and J ends were trimmed by 0 bases and 5 bases, with 9 bases remaining between them. The CDR3 protein is CASSVDGFHEQYF. The CDR3 DNA sequence: TGTGCCAGCAGCGTAGACGGTTTCCACGAGCAGTACTTC.

The CDR3 reads CASSLGLAGDYEQYF. The CDR3 coding sequence is TGTGCCAGCAGCCTAGGACTAGCGGGAGACTACGAGCAGTACTTC. The V gene is TRBV5-5, the J gene TRBJ2-7, with 13 nucleotides matching TRBD2. This CDR3 contains 15 residues. The V gene end was trimmed by 4 bases and the J gene end by 3 bases; junction bases not matched to a gene: 4. Per the germline V gene, CDR1 is SGHKS and CDR2 is YYEKEE (reference sequence).